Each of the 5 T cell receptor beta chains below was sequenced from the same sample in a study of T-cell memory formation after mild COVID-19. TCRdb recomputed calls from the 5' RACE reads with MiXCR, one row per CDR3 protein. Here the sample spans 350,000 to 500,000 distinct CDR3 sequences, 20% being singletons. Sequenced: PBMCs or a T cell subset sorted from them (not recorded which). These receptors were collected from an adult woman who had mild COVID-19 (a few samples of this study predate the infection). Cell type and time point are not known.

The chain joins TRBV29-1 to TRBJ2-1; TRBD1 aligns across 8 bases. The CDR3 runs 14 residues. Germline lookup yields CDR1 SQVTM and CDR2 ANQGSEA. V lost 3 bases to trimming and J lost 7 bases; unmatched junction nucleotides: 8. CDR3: CSVEGTGYVNEQFF. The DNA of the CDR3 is TGCAGCGTTGAGGGGACAGGTTATGTAAATGAGCAGTTCTTC.

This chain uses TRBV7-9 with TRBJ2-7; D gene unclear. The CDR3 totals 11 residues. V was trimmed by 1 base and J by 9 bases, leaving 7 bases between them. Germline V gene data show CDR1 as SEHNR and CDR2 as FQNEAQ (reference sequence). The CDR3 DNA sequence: TGTGCCAGCAGCTTAGGGATCGGGCAGTACTTC. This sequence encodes CASSLGIGQYF.

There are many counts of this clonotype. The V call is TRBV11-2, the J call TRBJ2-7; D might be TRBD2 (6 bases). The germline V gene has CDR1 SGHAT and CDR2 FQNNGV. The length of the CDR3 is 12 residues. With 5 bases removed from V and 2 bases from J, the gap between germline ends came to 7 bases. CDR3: CASSRGTYEQYF. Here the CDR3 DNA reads TGTGCCAGCAGCCGGGGGACCTACGAGCAGTACTTC.

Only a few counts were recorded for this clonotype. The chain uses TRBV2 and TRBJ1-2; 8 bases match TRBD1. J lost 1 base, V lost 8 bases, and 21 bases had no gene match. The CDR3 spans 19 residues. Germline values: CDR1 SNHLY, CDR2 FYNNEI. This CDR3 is CASPPGPGTGESRNYGYTF. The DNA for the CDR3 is TGTGCCAGCCCACCAGGCCCCGGGACAGGCGAAAGCCGTAACTATGGCTACACCTTC.

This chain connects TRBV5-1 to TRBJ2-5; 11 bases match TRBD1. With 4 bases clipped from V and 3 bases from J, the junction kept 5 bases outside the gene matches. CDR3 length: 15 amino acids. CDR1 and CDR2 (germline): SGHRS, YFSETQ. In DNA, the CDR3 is TGCGCCAGCAGCGAACCGGGACAGGGGGAAGAGACCCAGTACTTC. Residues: CASSEPGQGEETQYF.